Detailed here is one T cell receptor beta chain. This clonotype appeared a single time. It has no known antigen specificity. Being one base from a much bigger clone, this may be a read error. These data originate in a study of T cells of healthy individuals (dated by TCRdb to 2017 to 2018). Library creation used 5' RACE. This sample was sequenced with an Illumina MiSeq. TCRdb handled the public reads itself, with Q25 trimming in fastp and clone calling in MiXCR, and kept productive beta chains. Under each unique CDR3 protein, matching rows form one entry showing the most common genes and DNA. Counted in this sample were fewer than 70,000 distinct CDR3 sequences; roughly 15% of them appeared once. The ten largest clones take up roughly 15% of the sample. Between the V and J ends, shortened by 0 bases and 6 bases respectively, the junction contains 11 bases. Per the germline V gene (reference sequence), SGHAT is the CDR1 and FQDESV is the CDR2. From its cysteine to its phenylalanine, the CDR3 spans 14 amino acids. The retained sequence is limited to the CDR3, 42 bases, with the frame set at the first base.

The rearrangement combines TRBV11-1 with TRBJ1-2; the D gene identity is not certain. This receptor was obtained from a human donor in good health. The DNA is TGTGCCAGCAGCTTAGCGAGATTTGGTAATGGCTACACCTTC. Its protein reads: CASSLARFGNGYTF.